This is a list of T cell receptor beta chains from one sample in a study of blood T cell repertoires in COVID-19. Data came from immunoSEQ multiplex PCR; TCRdb stores just in-frame clones and leaves some out. The sample lists 130,000 or so clones, around four fifths seen once, with more than 20% in the top ten. Input material: peripheral blood. The receptors shown here come from a human donor in a cohort sampled during active COVID-19. CDR3s include the opening cysteine and the closing phenylalanine or tryptophan. The order of the fields is J gene, CDR3 length, V gene, CDR3 protein.

TRBJ2-1	14	TRBV3-1/TRBV3-2	CASSRGTGGNEQFF
TRBJ1-5	13	TRBV30	CAWSVQVNQPQHF
TRBJ2-2	15	TRBV6-5	CASSSSYLDTGELFF
TRBJ2-3	16	TRBV19	CASSIRPSSGIATQYF
TRBJ1-2	16	TRBV4-1	CASSQMDGGINYGYTF
TRBJ1-2	15	TRBV19	CASSTPAYRVPGYTF
TRBJ1-2	13	TRBV30	CAWSLTGFNGYTF
TRBJ1-2	13	TRBV14	CASSPRQAWGYTF
TRBJ2-1	20	TRBV28	CASSYPLAGGTPSSYNEQFF
TRBJ1-2	13	TRBV27	CASSFTGSYGYTF
TRBJ2-1	16	TRBV5-1	CASSPGAGWVDNEQFF
TRBJ1-2	16	TRBV20-1	CSASHTGVGSNYGYTF
TRBJ2-5	13	TRBV4-2	CASSRIAGETQYF
TRBJ1-2	15	TRBV3-1/TRBV3-2	CASRALGQGVYGYTF
TRBJ1-4	15	TRBV4-1	CASSQVGQGSEKLFF
TRBJ2-3	16	TRBV19	CASSRTSGRGTDTQYF
TRBJ2-6	17	TRBV9	CASSYPGGPLGANVLTF
TRBJ1-2	15	TRBV7-9	CASSLVSPGPYGYTF
TRBJ2-2	14	TRBV2	CASRGGGGAGELFF
TRBJ1-1	13	TRBV5-6	CASSFGGGTEAFF
TRBJ2-3	17	TRBV6-1	CASSEAARGVVTDTQYF
TRBJ1-5	14	TRBV10-3	CATQDSNPNQPQHF
TRBJ2-5	14	TRBV11-2	CASSLGTGKETQYF
TRBJ2-3	16	TRBV5-1	CASSLAATGPTDTQYF
TRBJ1-1	15	TRBV5-1	CASSLVTGRNTEAFF
TRBJ1-4	15	TRBV28	CASSLQQGFNEKLFF
TRBJ1-2	13	TRBV12-3/TRBV12-4	CASSLTSNYGYTF
TRBJ1-2	12	TRBV28	CASIQGQYGYTF
TRBJ1-1	14	TRBV28	CASSPSTGANIGNF
TRBJ2-2	15	TRBV4-3	CASSQDSSHTGELFF
TRBJ1-6	14	TRBV28	CASTGGSYNSPLHF
TRBJ2-2	12	TRBV6-5	CASRTGIGELFF
TRBJ2-3	15	TRBV7-3	CASSLSGRAGDTQYF
TRBJ2-7	14	TRBV7-2	CASSFSSGNYEQYF
TRBJ2-6	14	TRBV7-9	CASSLEAGANVLTF
TRBJ1-2	18	TRBV19	CASSISPFDRALFYGYTF
TRBJ2-7	15	TRBV28	CASSQGTGSPYEQYF
TRBJ2-7	14	TRBV27	CASSNSGRAYEQYF
TRBJ2-7	14	TRBV19	CASSIEGASYEQYF
TRBJ1-2	14	TRBV5-8	CASSRQGINYGYTF
TRBJ1-1	14	TRBV5-1	CASSLRTGRTEAFF
TRBJ2-1	16	TRBV7-9	CASSFGGGPPYNEQFF
TRBJ1-1	12	TRBV6-6	CASSYSRDEAFF
TRBJ1-1	13	TRBV10-3	CAISNSGGTEAFF
TRBJ1-2	18	TRBV28	CASSSPLPDREWNYGYTF
TRBJ2-3	17	TRBV5-1	CASSTGASGSLTDTQYF
TRBJ2-1	17	TRBV6-1	CASSEATSGRARNEQFF
TRBJ2-1	16	TRBV9	CASSARTSGTYNEQFF
TRBJ1-4	14	TRBV29-1	CSVDSGVQNEKLFF
TRBJ1-5	13	TRBV3-1/TRBV3-2	CASSRDRGQPQHF
TRBJ1-2	16	TRBV6-2/TRBV6-3	CASSNIMTGSNYGYTF
TRBJ2-2	16	TRBV7-9	CASRSPSGINTGELFF
TRBJ2-7	13	TRBV12-3/TRBV12-4	CASSPWGTYEQYF
TRBJ2-5	14	TRBV5-1	CASSRTGAEETQYF